The 20 T cell receptor beta chains below all came from one sample that was sequenced in a study of blood T cell repertoires in COVID-19 (dated by TCRdb to the early 2020s). Libraries came from the immunoSEQ multiplex PCR assay. TCRdb's version of the immuneACCESS table is confined to in-frame rearrangements and falls short of the full clone set. An unresolved V gene accounts for under half of the shortfall where checked; the remainder is of unknown origin. The sample table holds 150,000 to 200,000 clones, of which around 89% were seen once. The ten largest clones take up approximately 2% of the sample. What was sequenced was peripheral blood. The source is a man aged 18 to 35 who had recovered from COVID-19.

This chain joins TRBV10-1 and TRBJ1-1, with D perhaps matching TRBD1 (6 bases). Germline CDR1 WNHNN, CDR2 SYGVQD (reference sequence). The CDR3 spans 13 residues. V was cut by 6 bases and J by 0 bases, with 8 bases left in between. DNA for the CDR3: TGCGCCAGCAGGGACAGCTTGAACACTGAAGCTTTCTTT. It yields the protein CASRDSLNTEAFF.

Turning to this clone: A junction boundary mismatches the germline segment, possibly from a read error. V usage is TRBV7-7 and J usage is TRBJ2-7; 8 bases are shared with TRBD2. This CDR3 has 16 amino acids. Germline lookup yields CDR1 SSHAT and CDR2 FNYEAQ (reference sequence). CDR3 amino acids: CASSLGVLADAYEQYF. As DNA, the CDR3 is TGTGCTAGCAGCTTAGGGGTACTAGCGGACGCCTACGAGCAGTACTTC.

V usage is TRBV6-6 and J usage is TRBJ2-1; D is possibly TRBD2 (6 bases). V was clipped by 6 bases and J by 7 bases, with 10 bases between them. The germline V gene has CDR1 MNHNY and CDR2 SVGAGI (reference sequence). The CDR3 contains 12 residues. The DNA for the CDR3 is TGTGCCAGCAGCCGACGGGGGAATGAGCAGTTCTTC. It yields the protein CASSRRGNEQFF.

This clone was detected only a few times. The chain carries TRBV19 and TRBJ2-6; 7 bases match TRBD1. This CDR3 is built from 16 residues. In germline, CDR1 is LNHDA, CDR2 SQIVND (reference sequence). After removal of 3 bases from V and 2 bases from J, the junction contained 4 bases not matched to a gene. CDR3 sequence: CASSMGQNAGANVLTF. Written as DNA, the CDR3 is TGTGCCAGTAGTATGGGACAGAATGCTGGGGCCAACGTCCTGACTTTC.

V gene TRBV6-2 or TRBV6-3 combines with J gene TRBJ1-1; 8 nucleotides align to TRBD1. Germline V gene lookup returns CDR1 MNHEY and CDR2 SVGEGT. This CDR3 spans 15 amino acids. Germline trimming cut 0 bases from V and 1 base from J; bases unmatched to any gene: 1. CDR3 DNA sequence: TGTGCCAGCAGTTACTCGACAGGGGCGAACACTGAAGCTTTCTTT. Translated, it gives CASSYSTGANTEAFF.

The chain employs TRBV30 and TRBJ1-1; D remains ambiguous. Germline lookup yields CDR1 GTSNPN and CDR2 SVGIG (reference sequence). The CDR3 is made up of 13 amino acids. Trimming removed 2 bases at V and 4 bases at J, with 11 bases between. The CDR3 region is CAWSPQAPTEAFF. For the CDR3, the DNA is TGTGCCTGGAGTCCCCAGGCGCCCACTGAAGCTTTCTTT.

Remarks on this clone: An end of the junction differs from the germline gene, which may be a read error. The CDR3 bases are TGTGCCAGCAGTAACTCCGGACAAACTACGCAGTTCTTC. Protein product: CASSNSGQTTQFF. The chain links TRBV6-4 to TRBJ2-1; TRBD1 is a possible D gene (5 bases). In germline, CDR1 is MRHNA, CDR2 SNTAGT. The CDR3 covers 13 residues.

This clone was counted between two and nine times. J is TRBJ2-3 and V is TRBV5-1, with 10 bases lining up with TRBD2. Germline CDR1 and CDR2: SGHRS and YFSETQ. This CDR3 comprises 16 residues. The ends lost 3 bases at V and 0 bases at J; junction bases unmatched: 4. In DNA, the CDR3 is TGCGCCAGCAGCTCACGGACTAGCGGAAGCACAGATACGCAGTATTTT. This codes for CASSSRTSGSTDTQYF.

The rearrangement links TRBV7-8 to TRBJ2-7; D not resolved. CDR1 and CDR2 (germline): SGHVS, FQNEAQ. This CDR3 contains 13 residues. The ends were cut back, 1 base at V and 5 bases at J, with 9 bases in the middle. This CDR3 is CASSLDTDNEQYF. The CDR3, as DNA: TGTGCCAGCAGCTTAGACACAGACAACGAGCAGTACTTC.

The chain links TRBV6-5 to TRBJ1-2; 9 bases are shared with TRBD1. Germline-derived CDR1 and CDR2 are MNHEY and SVGAGI. Losses at the gene ends were 2 bases for V and 6 bases for J; bases not matched to a gene: 7. This CDR3 is built from 15 residues. This chain's CDR3 is CASSYLSQGADGYTF. The CDR3 DNA sequence: TGTGCCAGCAGTTACCTTTCACAGGGGGCTGATGGCTACACCTTC.

This chain links TRBV6-1 with TRBJ1-5; TRBD1 agrees at 7 bases. Germline CDR1 reads MNHNS; CDR2 reads SASEGT. V trimming: 4 bases; J trimming: 4 bases; junction bases outside the gene matches: 10. CDR3 length equals 16 residues. DNA for the CDR3: TGTGCCAGCAGTGTAGACAGGGTAACAACGAATCAGCCCCAGCATTTT. The encoded protein is CASSVDRVTTNQPQHF.

The chain links TRBV24-1 to TRBJ2-3, with D perhaps matching TRBD1 (6 bases). The CDR3 totals 15 residues. The germline V and J ends were trimmed by 6 bases and 3 bases, with 15 bases remaining between them. Germline loops: CDR1 KGHDR, CDR2 SFDVKD. CDR3 bases: TGTGCCACCAGTAGAGGGACATTGGGAACAGATACGCAGTATTTT. It specifies CATSRGTLGTDTQYF.

The chain couples TRBV13 to TRBJ1-6; D possibly corresponds to TRBD1 (5 bases). The CDR3 is 15 residues long. V was cut by 5 bases and J by 9 bases, with 17 bases left in between. Germline values: CDR1 PRHDT, CDR2 FYEKMQ (reference sequence). The CDR3 sequence is CASSPRRGGISPLHF. The DNA of the CDR3 is TGTGCCAGCAGCCCAAGAAGGGGTGGGATTTCACCCCTCCACTTT.

This clone has just a few counts. This chain uses TRBV4-3 with TRBJ2-6; 7 bases fit TRBD1. This CDR3 has 17 amino acids. J gave up 2 bases and V 3 bases, and 7 bases lay outside the gene matches. In germline, CDR1 is LGHNA, CDR2 YSLEER. In DNA form, the CDR3 reads TGCGCCAGCAGCCATGACAGGGTTGAGGCTGGGGCCAACGTCCTGACTTTC. Its translation: CASSHDRVEAGANVLTF.

V gene TRBV4-1 combines with J gene TRBJ2-1; 7 bases line up with TRBD1. The V gene's germline CDR1 is MGHRA and CDR2 YSYEKL. V was clipped by 0 bases and J by 15 bases; unmatched bases: 11. The CDR3 covers 14 residues. CDR3 DNA sequence: TGCGCCAGCAGCCAAGAATTACAGGGGACACGTCTGTTCTTC. Residues: CASSQELQGTRLFF.

This chain joins TRBV28 and TRBJ2-7, with D possibly TRBD1 on 5 matching bases. In germline, CDR1 is MDHEN, CDR2 SYDVKM. The V and J ends lost 2 bases and 0 bases respectively, with 11 bases between them. CDR3 length: 15 amino acids. CDR3 DNA: TGTGCCAGCAGTTTAGGACCCCAGGGCTCCTACGAGCAGTACTTC. Amino acid sequence: CASSLGPQGSYEQYF.

The chain carries TRBV7-9 and TRBJ2-2; D is unclear. The ends were cut back, 5 bases at V and 9 bases at J, with 22 bases in the middle. The CDR3 is 16 amino acids. Germline lookup yields CDR1 SEHNR and CDR2 FQNEAQ (reference sequence). CDR3 bases: TGTGCCAGCAGCGATGCCGGTCGCGAAGTAGACAGGGAGCTGTTTTTT. Its protein product is CASSDAGREVDRELFF.

This sequence joins TRBV10-1 and TRBJ1-1, with 9 nucleotides matching TRBD1. Germline V gene data show CDR1 as WNHNN and CDR2 as SYGVQD (reference sequence). V dropped 8 bases and J dropped 1; count of bases not matched to a gene: 11. CDR3 length: 16 residues. CDR3 sequence reads: CASFPPGQGKNTEAFF. CDR3 coding DNA: TGCGCCAGCTTCCCCCCGGGACAGGGAAAGAACACTGAAGCTTTCTTT.

Here the CDR3 DNA reads TGTGCCAGCAGCGCGAGGGCGGGTAGTTACAATGAGCAGTTCTTC. Its protein is CASSARAGSYNEQFF. J is TRBJ2-1 and V is TRBV7-9, with a possible D match to TRBD2 (5 bases). The CDR3 totals 15 residues. Trimming took 5 bases from V and 4 from J, leaving 15 bases between them. The germline V gene has CDR1 SEHNR and CDR2 FQNEAQ (reference sequence).

V is TRBV7-6 and J is TRBJ2-1, with D perhaps matching TRBD2 (5 bases). The V gene lost 4 bases and the J gene lost 1 base, with 11 bases spanning the gap. The CDR3 sequence is 15 residues long. Per germline, CDR1 SGHVS and CDR2 FNYEAQ. This CDR3 is CASSSDFSSYNEQFF. CDR3 bases: TGTGCCAGCAGCTCGGACTTCTCGTCCTACAATGAGCAGTTCTTC.